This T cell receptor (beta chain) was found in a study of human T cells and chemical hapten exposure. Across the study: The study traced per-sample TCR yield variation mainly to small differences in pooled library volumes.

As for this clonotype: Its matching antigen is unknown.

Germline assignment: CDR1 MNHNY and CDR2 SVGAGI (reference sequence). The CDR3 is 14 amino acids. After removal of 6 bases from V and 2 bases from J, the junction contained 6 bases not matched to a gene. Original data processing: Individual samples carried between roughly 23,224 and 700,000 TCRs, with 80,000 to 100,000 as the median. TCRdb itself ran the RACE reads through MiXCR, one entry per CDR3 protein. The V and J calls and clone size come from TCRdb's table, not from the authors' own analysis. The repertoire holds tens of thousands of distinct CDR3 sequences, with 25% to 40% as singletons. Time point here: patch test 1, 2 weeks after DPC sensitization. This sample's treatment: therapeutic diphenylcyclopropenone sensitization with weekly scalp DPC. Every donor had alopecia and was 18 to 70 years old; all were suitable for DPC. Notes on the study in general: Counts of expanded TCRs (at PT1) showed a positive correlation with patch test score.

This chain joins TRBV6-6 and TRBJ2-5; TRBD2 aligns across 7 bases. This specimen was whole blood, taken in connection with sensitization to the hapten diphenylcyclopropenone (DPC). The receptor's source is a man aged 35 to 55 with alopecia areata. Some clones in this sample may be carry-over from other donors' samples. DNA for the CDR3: TGTGCCAGCAGGGCGGGAGCTCTGCAAGAGACCCAGTACTTC. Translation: CASRAGALQETQYF.